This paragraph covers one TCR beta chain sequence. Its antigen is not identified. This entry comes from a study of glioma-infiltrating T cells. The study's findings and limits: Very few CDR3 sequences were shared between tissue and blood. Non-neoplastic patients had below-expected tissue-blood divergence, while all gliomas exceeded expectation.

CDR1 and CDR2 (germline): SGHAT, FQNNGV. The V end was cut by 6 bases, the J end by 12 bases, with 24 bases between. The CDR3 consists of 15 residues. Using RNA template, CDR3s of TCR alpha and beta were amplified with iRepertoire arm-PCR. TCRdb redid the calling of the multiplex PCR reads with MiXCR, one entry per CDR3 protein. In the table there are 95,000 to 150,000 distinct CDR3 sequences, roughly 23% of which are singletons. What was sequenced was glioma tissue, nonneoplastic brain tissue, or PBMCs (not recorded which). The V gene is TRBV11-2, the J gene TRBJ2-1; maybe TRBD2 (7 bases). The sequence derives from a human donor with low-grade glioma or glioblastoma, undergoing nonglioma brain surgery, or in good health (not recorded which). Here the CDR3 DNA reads TGTGCCAGCAGTTCTCAGGGAGGGGGGTCCAGTGGGCAGTTCTTC. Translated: CASSSQGGGSSGQFF.